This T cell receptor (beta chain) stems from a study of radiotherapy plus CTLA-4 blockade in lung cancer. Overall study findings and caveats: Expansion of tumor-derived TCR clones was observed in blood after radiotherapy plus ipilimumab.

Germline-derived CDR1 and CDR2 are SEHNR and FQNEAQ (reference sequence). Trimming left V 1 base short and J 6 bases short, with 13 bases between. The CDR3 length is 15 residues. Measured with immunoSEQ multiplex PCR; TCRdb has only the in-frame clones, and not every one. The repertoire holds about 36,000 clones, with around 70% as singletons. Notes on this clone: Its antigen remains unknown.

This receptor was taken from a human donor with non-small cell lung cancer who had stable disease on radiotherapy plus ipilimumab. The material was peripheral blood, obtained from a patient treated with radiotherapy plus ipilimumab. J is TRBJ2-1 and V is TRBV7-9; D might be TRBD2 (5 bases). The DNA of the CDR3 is TGTGCCAGCAGCTTAGGAGGGCTGGGGTTCAATGAGCAGTTCTTC. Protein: CASSLGGLGFNEQFF.